The 29 T cell receptor beta chains below all came from one sample that was sequenced in a study of T cell responses to AZD1222 COVID-19 vaccine. Libraries were prepared by immunoSEQ multiplex PCR; TCRdb keeps only in-frame clonotypes and omits some of them. Counted here are 140,000 to 150,000 clones, 80% to 90% occurring once; the ten biggest clones make up 4.5% to 6.5%. The sequences come from peripheral blood, collected on day 0 of AZD1222 vaccination. Receptor source: an adult in good health.

Only one count was recorded for this clone. This chain connects TRBV10-3 to TRBJ1-2, with 9 bases matching TRBD1. After removal of 2 bases from V and 9 bases from J, the junction contained 4 bases not matched to a gene. This CDR3 region has 13 residues. The germline gives CDR1 ENHRY, CDR2 SYGVKD. The DNA of the CDR3 is TGTGCCATCAGTGAGCGGACAGGGGAAAGCTACACCTTC. Encoded protein: CAISERTGESYTF.

This rearrangement joins TRBV18 to TRBJ1-6; 8 bases match TRBD1. The CDR3 has 15 residues. CDR1 is KGHSH, CDR2 LQKENI, per germline. V lost 2 bases and J lost 5; bases outside the gene matches: 2. CDR3 sequence (DNA): TGTGCCAGCTCACCAACAGGGGGTAATAATTCACCCCTCCACTTT. Protein product: CASSPTGGNNSPLHF.

V and J are TRBV6-2 or TRBV6-3 and TRBJ1-1; 9 nucleotides line up with TRBD1. This CDR3 region has 14 residues. Unmatched junction bases numbered 2, after V lost 5 bases and J lost 1 base. Germline V lookup: CDR1 MNHEY, CDR2 SVGEGT. DNA for the CDR3: TGTGCCAGCAGTCGGACAGGGGCGAACACTGAAGCTTTCTTT. It specifies CASSRTGANTEAFF.

The chain carries TRBV7-2 and TRBJ1-2; maybe TRBD1 (6 bases). V gave up 6 bases and J gave up 0 bases, with 8 bases separating them. Germline V gene sequence: CDR1 SGHTA, CDR2 FQGNSA. This CDR3 is built from 13 residues. Written as DNA, the CDR3 is TGTGCCAGCAGTGGACAGACTAACTATGGCTACACCTTC. Translating it yields CASSGQTNYGYTF.

The chain links TRBV5-8 to TRBJ2-7; 7 bases are shared with TRBD2. CDR1 and CDR2 from the germline V gene are SGHTS and YDEGEE. The V segment lost 1 base and the J segment 2 bases; nucleotides outside the gene matches: 12. This CDR3 is built from 17 residues. The CDR3 DNA sequence: TGTGCCAGCAGCTTGTTCCCCCCCCCTCGGGGGGCCTACGAGCAGTACTTC. Amino acids: CASSLFPPPRGAYEQYF.

There are a few counts of this clone. The chain has TRBV10-3 and TRBJ1-5; D remains unclear. V was clipped by 0 bases and J by 3 bases, with 3 bases between them. This CDR3 comprises 13 residues. Germline V gene lookup returns CDR1 ENHRY and CDR2 SYGVKD. Here the CDR3 reads CAISESPNQPQHF. For the CDR3, the DNA is TGTGCCATCAGTGAGTCCCCCAATCAGCCCCAGCATTTT.

The V gene is TRBV7-2, the J gene TRBJ1-4; D gene uncertain. Germline CDR1 SGHTA, CDR2 FQGNSA. The CDR3 consists of 16 residues. The V end lost 6 bases, the J end lost 5 bases, and 19 bases lay between the germline ends. This CDR3 reads CASSRGSGERNEKLFF. CDR3 nucleotide sequence: TGTGCCAGCAGTCGGGGATCTGGAGAGCGAAATGAAAAACTGTTTTTT.

V gene TRBV2 combines with J gene TRBJ1-5; 9 bases are shared with TRBD1. Germline V lookup: CDR1 SNHLY, CDR2 FYNNEI. The CDR3 extends over 14 amino acids. J gave up 6 bases and V 11 bases, and 11 bases lay outside the gene matches. CDR3 protein: CAGGTGSRSQPQHF. In DNA, the CDR3 is TGTGCCGGGGGGACAGGGAGTCGAAGTCAGCCCCAGCATTTT.

This rearrangement joins TRBV5-4 to TRBJ1-3; TRBD1 might be the D (6 bases). The V end was cut by 5 bases, the J end by 4 bases, with 13 bases between. The CDR3 runs 14 residues. Germline V gene sequence: CDR1 SGHNT, CDR2 YYREEE (reference sequence). The CDR3 nucleotides read TGTGCCAGCAGGGAGGGGGTCTTAGGAAACACCATATATTTT. Residues: CASREGVLGNTIYF.

The chain recombines TRBV2 with TRBJ1-5, with TRBD1 matching 9 bases. CDR1 and CDR2 (germline): SNHLY, FYNNEI. V shed 5 bases and J 7 bases; nucleotides not matched to a gene: 6. There are 14 residues in the CDR3. Here the CDR3 DNA reads TGTGCCAGCAGTAGGACAGGGGCTGTCCAGCCCCAGCATTTT. It is translated as CASSRTGAVQPQHF.

V gene TRBV4-3 combines with J gene TRBJ1-4; possible D gene TRBD1, 5 bases. Per the germline V gene, CDR1 is LGHNA and CDR2 is YSLEER. Trimming removed 4 bases at V and 3 bases at J, with 18 bases between. This CDR3 has 17 residues. DNA for the CDR3: TGCGCCAGCAGCCGTAGCCCAGGGACGGGACCTAATGAAAAACTGTTTTTT. Protein: CASSRSPGTGPNEKLFF.

The chain has TRBV7-8 and TRBJ2-7, with 7 nucleotides matching TRBD2. The junction had 6 bases not matched to a gene; V was cut back by 5 bases and J by 2 bases. The CDR3 has 14 amino acids. CDR1 is SGHVS, CDR2 FQNEAQ, per germline. CDR3 DNA sequence: TGTGCCAGCAGCCGAAGCGGGGACGCCTACGAGCAGTACTTC. Translating it yields CASSRSGDAYEQYF.

This clone has a single count. The V and J genes are TRBV5-5 and TRBJ1-5, with D perhaps matching TRBD1 (5 bases). Germline CDR1 and CDR2: SGHKS and YYEKEE (reference sequence). The CDR3 is made up of 16 amino acids. The ends were cut back, 4 bases at V and 4 bases at J, with 18 bases in the middle. The DNA for the CDR3 is TGTGCCAGCAGCACACGACAGCCCAGCCTTAATCAGCCCCAGCATTTT. This sequence encodes CASSTRQPSLNQPQHF.

This chain connects TRBV28 to TRBJ2-7, with TRBD2 identical over 10 bases. The V gene end was trimmed by 1 base and the J gene end by 2 bases; junction bases not matched to a gene: 8. The CDR3 runs to 17 residues. CDR1 and CDR2 (germline): MDHEN, SYDVKM. Here the CDR3 DNA reads TGTGCCAGCAGTTTATCGCGCGGACTAGCGGTTGCCTACGAGCAGTACTTC. Translated, it gives CASSLSRGLAVAYEQYF.

The gene calls are TRBV6-2 or TRBV6-3 and TRBJ2-1; tentative D call: TRBD2 (6 bases). Per the germline V gene, CDR1 is MNHEY and CDR2 is SVGEGT. This CDR3 is built from 15 residues. Trimming shortened V by 4 bases and J by 2 bases, and 12 bases separated the two germline ends. The CDR3 is CASSSTSPAYNEQFF. CDR3 bases: TGTGCCAGCAGTTCAACTAGCCCGGCCTACAATGAGCAGTTCTTC.

The chain is built from TRBV19 and TRBJ1-2, with a weak D call TRBD1 (5 bases). V lost 1 base and J 8 bases, leaving 17 bases between the germline ends. Looked up from germline, CDR1 is LNHDA and CDR2 is SQIVND (reference sequence). The CDR3 sequence is 15 residues long. CDR3 amino acids: CASSIGGGEAAGYTF. CDR3 nucleotide sequence: TGTGCCAGTAGTATAGGTGGAGGGGAGGCGGCGGGCTACACCTTC.

DNA of the CDR3: TGTGCCAGTAGCCTCGGGGCGACAGGGGCACATTCACCCCTCCACTTT. This encodes CASSLGATGAHSPLHF. The V and J genes are TRBV19 and TRBJ1-6; 8 bases match TRBD1. This CDR3 region has 16 residues. The germline CDR1 and CDR2 sequences are LNHDA and SQIVND (reference sequence). With 6 bases clipped from V and 8 bases from J, the junction kept 12 bases outside the gene matches.

This chain connects TRBV7-3 to TRBJ2-4, with a weak D call TRBD1 (5 bases). V lost 0 bases and J 9 bases, leaving 15 bases between the germline ends. Germline values: CDR1 SGHTA, CDR2 FQGTGA. The CDR3 covers 15 residues. CDR3 region: CASSLTTRGVGIQYF. The CDR3 DNA reads TGTGCCAGCAGCTTAACGACAAGGGGCGTCGGCATTCAGTACTTC.

V is TRBV19 and J is TRBJ2-7, with D tentatively TRBD1 or TRBD2 (5 bases each). The CDR3 is 15 residues long. Trimming stripped 5 bases from V and 1 base from J, with 15 bases between. Germline lookup yields CDR1 LNHDA and CDR2 SQIVND (reference sequence). DNA of the CDR3: TGTGCCAGTAGTCCCCGGGACCAACCTTCCTACGAGCAGTACTTC. Its protein product is CASSPRDQPSYEQYF. Full variable domain (missing parts from reference TRBV19 and TRBJ2-7): DGGITQSPKYLFRKEGQNVTLSCEQNLNHDAMYWYRQDPGQGLRLIYYSQIVNDFQKGDIAEGYSVSREKKESFPLTVTSAQKNPTAFYLCASSPRDQPSYEQYFGPGTRLTVT.

This clone has only one observation. The V call is TRBV5-8, the J call TRBJ2-5; 9 nucleotides align to TRBD1. The CDR3 has 18 residues. CDR1 is SGHTS and CDR2 is YDEGEE in the germline V gene. V lost 4 bases and J lost 4; bases outside the gene matches: 17. As DNA, the CDR3 is TGTGCCAGCAGCCAGATAAATACAGGGGGCGAAAGAGGAGAGACCCAGTACTTC. Translating it yields CASSQINTGGERGETQYF.

J is TRBJ1-2 and V is TRBV6-2 or TRBV6-3; TRBD1 might be the D (5 bases). In germline, CDR1 is MNHEY, CDR2 SVGEGT. The CDR3 runs 16 residues. V was trimmed by 1 base and J by 0 bases, leaving 12 bases between them. Here the CDR3 reads CASSYFRGKANYGYTF. The CDR3 DNA sequence: TGTGCCAGCAGTTACTTTAGGGGAAAAGCTAACTATGGCTACACCTTC.

The J gene is TRBJ2-5, the V gene TRBV3-1 (or the pseudogene TRBV3-2); 10 bases align to TRBD2. The CDR3 length is 19 residues. Germline V CDR1 and CDR2: LGHDT, YNNKEL (reference sequence). The ends lost 0 bases at V and 4 bases at J; junction bases unmatched: 14. The CDR3 is CASSQDFGGEREGRETQYF. The CDR3 coding sequence is TGTGCCAGCAGCCAAGATTTCGGAGGGGAGCGGGAGGGCCGAGAGACCCAGTACTTC.

The V and J genes are TRBV7-9 and TRBJ2-7; D unclear. This CDR3 region has 12 residues. Trimming cost V 5 bases and J 3 bases, with 8 bases left between them. CDR1 and CDR2 (germline): SEHNR, FQNEAQ (reference sequence). The CDR3 nucleotides read TGTGCCAGCAGCGGAAACAACTACGAGCAGTACTTC. The encoded protein is CASSGNNYEQYF. The complete variable domain, with remaining parts taken from reference TRBV7-9 and TRBJ2-7, reads DTGVSQNPRHKITKRGQNVTFRCDPISEHNRLYWYRQTLGQGPEFLTYFQNEAQLEKSRLLSDRFSAERPKGSFSTLEIQRTEQGDSAMYLCASSGNNYEQYFGPGTRLTVT.

The chain joins TRBV28 to TRBJ2-7; D call uncertain. This CDR3 has 13 residues. With 4 bases removed from V and 0 bases from J, the gap between germline ends came to 7 bases. The germline gives CDR1 MDHEN, CDR2 SYDVKM. CDR3 protein: CASSSSTSYEQYF. In DNA form, the CDR3 reads TGTGCCAGCAGTTCCTCGACCTCCTACGAGCAGTACTTC. Together with reference TRBV28 and TRBJ2-7, the CDR3 gives the full variable domain: DVKVTQSSRYLVKRTGEKVFLECVQDMDHENMFWYRQDPGLGLRLIYFSYDVKMKEKGDIPEGYSVSREKKERFSLILESASTNQTSMYLCASSSSTSYEQYFGPGTRLTVT.

The chain combines TRBV6-2 or TRBV6-3 with TRBJ1-5; D might be TRBD1 (5 bases). CDR3 length: 14 amino acids. Trimming cost V 2 bases and J 6 bases, with 11 bases left between them. Looked up from germline, CDR1 is MNHEY and CDR2 is SVGEGT. The CDR3 spells CASSYGQGGQPQHF. Written as DNA, the CDR3 is TGTGCCAGCAGTTACGGTCAGGGAGGTCAGCCCCAGCATTTT.

The rearrangement joins TRBV5-1 to TRBJ2-1, with D maybe TRBD2 (5 bases). The CDR3 has 15 amino acids. V was shortened by 4 bases and J by 2 bases, with 13 bases between the two germline ends. Germline-derived CDR1 and CDR2 are SGHRS and YFSETQ. The CDR3: CASSPSGDTYNEQFF. In nucleotides, the CDR3 is TGCGCCAGCAGCCCTTCCGGGGATACCTACAATGAGCAGTTCTTC.

About this clone itself: A junction boundary mismatches the germline segment, possibly from a read error. This sequence joins TRBV28 and TRBJ2-7; TRBD2 matches at 14 bases. The CDR3 spans 13 residues. Germline V lookup: CDR1 MDHEN, CDR2 SYDVKM. CDR3 sequence: CASSGGGTSGSHF. The DNA for the CDR3 is TGTGCCAGCAGTGGGGGCGGGACTAGCGGGAGTCACTTC.

Turning to this clone: One junction end does not reproduce the germline sequence, and a read error may be involved. The chain couples TRBV6-5 to TRBJ2-1, with 11 bases aligning to TRBD2. The V gene's germline CDR1 is MNHEY and CDR2 SVGAGI. The CDR3 totals 16 residues. The CDR3 reads CASSYPVSGRANVQFF. The CDR3 region has the DNA TGTGCCAGCAGTTACCCTGTTAGCGGGAGGGCCAATGTGCAGTTCTTC.

In this sample, this clone turned up once. The V gene is TRBV6-5, the J gene TRBJ1-4; TRBD1 is a possible D gene (5 bases). Trimming took off 1 base at V and 1 base at J, with 10 bases between the two ends. The CDR3 is 16 amino acids. In germline, CDR1 is MNHEY, CDR2 SVGAGI. The CDR3 here is CASSYLRGQTNEKLFF. The CDR3 DNA reads TGTGCCAGCAGTTACTTAAGGGGTCAAACTAATGAAAAACTGTTTTTT.